This T cell receptor (beta chain) was profiled in a study of CD8 T cells in Susac syndrome. Whole-study findings and limits: The relatively small number of individuals in the TCR sequencing and HLA analysis was acknowledged by the study.

Peripheral blood CD8+ and CD4+ T cells were profiled by TCR beta sequencing. The authors reverse transcribed 0.5 to 1 ug RNA with random hexamers. Amplification of TCR beta CDR3 by immunoSEQ multiplex PCR spanned 54 Vbeta and 13 Jbeta. In TCRdb, the immunoSEQ multiplex PCR reads were re-called with MiXCR into one record per CDR3 protein. The sample lists some 260,000 distinct CDR3 sequences; roughly 84% were seen once. On this clonotype itself: Its antigen is not known.

The CDR3 runs to 16 residues. CDR1 and CDR2 (germline): MDHEN, SYDVKM. V was clipped by 1 base and J by 7 bases; unmatched bases: 7. Material for sequencing was CD8+ T cells from PBMCs. The chain is built from TRBV28 and TRBJ2-1; 10 nucleotides line up with TRBD2. The receptor comes from a human donor with multiple sclerosis. The CDR3 bases are TGTGCCAGCAGTTTATCCCTAGCGGGAGATATGAATGAGCAGTTCTTC. Translation: CASSLSLAGDMNEQFF.